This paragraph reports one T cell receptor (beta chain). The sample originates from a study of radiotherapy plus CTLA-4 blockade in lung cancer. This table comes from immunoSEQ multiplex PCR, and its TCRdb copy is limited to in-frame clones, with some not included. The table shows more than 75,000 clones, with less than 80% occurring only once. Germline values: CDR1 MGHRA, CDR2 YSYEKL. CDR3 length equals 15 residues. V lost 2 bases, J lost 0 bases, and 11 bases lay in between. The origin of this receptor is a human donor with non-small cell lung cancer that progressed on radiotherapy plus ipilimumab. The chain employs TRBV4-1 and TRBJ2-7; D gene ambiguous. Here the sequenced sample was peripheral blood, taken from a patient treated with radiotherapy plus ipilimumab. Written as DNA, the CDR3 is TGCGCCAGCAGCCAACTGGCGGTAAGCTCCTACGAGCAGTACTTC. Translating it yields CASSQLAVSSYEQYF.